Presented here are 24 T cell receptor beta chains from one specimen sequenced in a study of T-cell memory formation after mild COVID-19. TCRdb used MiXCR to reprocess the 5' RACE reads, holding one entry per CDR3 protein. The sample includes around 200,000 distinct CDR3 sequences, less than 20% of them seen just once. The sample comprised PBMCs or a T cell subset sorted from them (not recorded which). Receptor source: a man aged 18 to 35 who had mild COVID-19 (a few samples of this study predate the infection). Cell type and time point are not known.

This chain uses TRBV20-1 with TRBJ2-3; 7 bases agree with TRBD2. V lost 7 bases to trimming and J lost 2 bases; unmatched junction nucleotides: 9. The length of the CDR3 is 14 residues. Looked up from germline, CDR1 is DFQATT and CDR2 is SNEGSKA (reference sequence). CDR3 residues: CSVSSGGSTDTQYF. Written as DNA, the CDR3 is TGCAGTGTTTCTTCGGGGGGATCCACAGATACGCAGTATTTT.

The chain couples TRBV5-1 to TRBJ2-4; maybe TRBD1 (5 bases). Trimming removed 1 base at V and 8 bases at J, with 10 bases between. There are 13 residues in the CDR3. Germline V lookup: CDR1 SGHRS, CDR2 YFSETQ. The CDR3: CASSLREGDIQYF. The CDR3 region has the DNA TGCGCCAGCAGCTTGAGGGAAGGGGACATTCAGTACTTC.

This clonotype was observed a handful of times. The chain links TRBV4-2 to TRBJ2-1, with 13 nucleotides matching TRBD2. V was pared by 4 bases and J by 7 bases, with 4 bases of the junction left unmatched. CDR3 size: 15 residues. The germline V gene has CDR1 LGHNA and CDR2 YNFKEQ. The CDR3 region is CASSLLAGGQNEQFF. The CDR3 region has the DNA TGTGCCAGCAGCCTACTAGCGGGGGGGCAGAATGAGCAGTTCTTC.

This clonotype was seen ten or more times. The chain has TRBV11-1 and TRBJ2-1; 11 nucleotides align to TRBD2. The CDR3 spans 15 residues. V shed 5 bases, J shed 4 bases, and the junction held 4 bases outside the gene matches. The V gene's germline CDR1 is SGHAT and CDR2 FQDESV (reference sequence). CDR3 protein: CASSPGTSGYNEQFF. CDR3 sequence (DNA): TGTGCCAGCAGCCCCGGGACTAGCGGATACAATGAGCAGTTCTTC.

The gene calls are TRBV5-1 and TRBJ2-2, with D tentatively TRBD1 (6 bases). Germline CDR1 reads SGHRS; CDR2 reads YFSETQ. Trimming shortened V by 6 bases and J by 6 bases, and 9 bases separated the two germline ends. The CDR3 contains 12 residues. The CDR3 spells CASNRESGELFF. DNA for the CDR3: TGCGCCAGCAACAGGGAGTCCGGGGAGCTGTTTTTT.

For the CDR3, the DNA is TGCGCCAGCAGCCAAGAGTGGATAGGCCGGGGAGAGACCCAGTACTTC. It specifies CASSQEWIGRGETQYF. V and J are TRBV4-3 and TRBJ2-5; tentative D call: TRBD2 (5 bases). Trimming stripped 0 bases from V and 4 bases from J, with 15 bases between. The CDR3 has 16 residues. Germline CDR1 LGHNA, CDR2 YSLEER.

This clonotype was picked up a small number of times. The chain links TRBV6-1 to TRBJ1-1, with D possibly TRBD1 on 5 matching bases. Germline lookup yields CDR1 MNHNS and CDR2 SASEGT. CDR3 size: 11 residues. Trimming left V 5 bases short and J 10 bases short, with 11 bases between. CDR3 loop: CASSSLGGAFF. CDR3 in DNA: TGTGCCAGCAGTTCTCTGGGGGGAGCTTTCTTT.

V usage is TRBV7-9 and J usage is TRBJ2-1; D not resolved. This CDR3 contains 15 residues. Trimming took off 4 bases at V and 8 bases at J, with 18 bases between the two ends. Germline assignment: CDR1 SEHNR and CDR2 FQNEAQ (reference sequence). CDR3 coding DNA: TGTGCCAGCAGCTCAGCGACACGTGGGCGGTATGAGCAGTTCTTC. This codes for CASSSATRGRYEQFF. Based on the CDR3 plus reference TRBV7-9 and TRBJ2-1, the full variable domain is DTGVSQNPRHKITKRGQNVTFRCDPISEHNRLYWYRQTLGQGPEFLTYFQNEAQLEKSRLLSDRFSAERPKGSFSTLEIQRTEQGDSAMYLCASSSATRGRYEQFFGPGTRLTVL.

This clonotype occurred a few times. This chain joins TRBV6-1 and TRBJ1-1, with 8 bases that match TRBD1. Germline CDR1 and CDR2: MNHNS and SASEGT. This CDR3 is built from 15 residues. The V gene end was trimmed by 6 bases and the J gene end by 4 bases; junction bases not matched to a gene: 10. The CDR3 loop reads CASSTQGAQGTEAFF. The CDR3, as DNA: TGTGCCAGCAGCACGCAGGGGGCGCAGGGCACTGAAGCTTTCTTT.

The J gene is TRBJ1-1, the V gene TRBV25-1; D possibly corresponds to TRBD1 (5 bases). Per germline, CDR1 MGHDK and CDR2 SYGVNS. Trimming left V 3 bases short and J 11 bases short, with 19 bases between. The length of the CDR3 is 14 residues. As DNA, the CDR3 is TGTGCCAGCAGTGAGTACGGCGGGGCGCCACGGGCTTTCTTT. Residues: CASSEYGGAPRAFF.

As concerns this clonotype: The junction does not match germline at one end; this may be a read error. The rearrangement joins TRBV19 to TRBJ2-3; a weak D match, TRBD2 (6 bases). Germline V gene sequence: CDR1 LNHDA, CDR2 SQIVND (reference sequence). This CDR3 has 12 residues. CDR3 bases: TGTGCGAGTACTAGCCGCACAGATACGCAGTATTTT. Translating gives CASTSRTDTQYF.

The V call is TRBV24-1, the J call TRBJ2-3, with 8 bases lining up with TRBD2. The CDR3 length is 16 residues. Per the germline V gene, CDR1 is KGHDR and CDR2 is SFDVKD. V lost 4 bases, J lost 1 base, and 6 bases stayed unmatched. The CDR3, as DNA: TGTGCCACCAGTGACCGGACTAGCAAGGGCACAGATACGCAGTATTTT. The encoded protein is CATSDRTSKGTDTQYF.

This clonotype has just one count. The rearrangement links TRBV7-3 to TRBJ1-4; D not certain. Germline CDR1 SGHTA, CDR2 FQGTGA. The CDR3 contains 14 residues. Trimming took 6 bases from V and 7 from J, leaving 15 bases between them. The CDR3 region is CASRRNNGSEKLFF. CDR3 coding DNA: TGTGCCAGCAGGAGGAACAATGGAAGTGAAAAACTGTTTTTT.

CDR3 DNA: TGCAGTGCTCCCCGGGGAGGCAATCAGCCCCAGCATTTT. Protein: CSAPRGGNQPQHF. V is TRBV20-1 and J is TRBJ1-5; D remains ambiguous. The germline V gene encodes CDR1 DFQATT and CDR2 SNEGSKA (reference sequence). Between the trimmed V and J ends, which lost 5 bases and 2 bases, there was a span of 10 bases. The CDR3 has 13 residues.

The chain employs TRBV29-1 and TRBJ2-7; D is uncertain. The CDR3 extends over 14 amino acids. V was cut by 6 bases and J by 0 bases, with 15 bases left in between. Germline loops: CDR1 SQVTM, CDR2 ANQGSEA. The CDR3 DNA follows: TGCAGCGTCTTCTCGGACGCGAGCTCCTACGAGCAGTACTTC. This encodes CSVFSDASSYEQYF.

The CDR3, as DNA: TGTGCCAGCCTACAGGGGAATTATAATTCACCCCTCCACTTT. It specifies CASLQGNYNSPLHF. The rearrangement uses TRBV6-1 and TRBJ1-6, with 7 bases identical to TRBD1. Germline V CDR1 and CDR2: MNHNS, SASEGT. V shed 8 bases and J 4 bases; nucleotides not matched to a gene: 5. There are 14 residues in the CDR3.

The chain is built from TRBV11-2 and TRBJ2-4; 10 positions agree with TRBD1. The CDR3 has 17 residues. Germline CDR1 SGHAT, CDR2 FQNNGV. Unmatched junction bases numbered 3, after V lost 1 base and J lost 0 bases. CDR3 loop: CASSLGQGALAKNIQYF. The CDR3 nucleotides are TGTGCCAGCAGCTTAGGACAGGGGGCTCTAGCCAAAAACATTCAGTACTTC.

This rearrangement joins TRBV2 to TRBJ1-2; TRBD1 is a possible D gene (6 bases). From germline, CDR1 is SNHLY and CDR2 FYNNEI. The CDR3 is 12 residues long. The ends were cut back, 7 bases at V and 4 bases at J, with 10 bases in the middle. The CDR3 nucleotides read TGTGCCAGCACCGGGACAAGCTATGGCTACACCTTC. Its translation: CASTGTSYGYTF.

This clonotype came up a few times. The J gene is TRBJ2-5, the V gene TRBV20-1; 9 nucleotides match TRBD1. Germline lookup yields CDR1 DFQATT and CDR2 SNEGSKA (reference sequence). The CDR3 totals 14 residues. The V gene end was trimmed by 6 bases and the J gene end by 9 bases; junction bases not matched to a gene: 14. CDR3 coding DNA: TGCAGTGCAGGGGACAGGGCGAATTTGGTGTCCCAGTACTTC. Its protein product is CSAGDRANLVSQYF.

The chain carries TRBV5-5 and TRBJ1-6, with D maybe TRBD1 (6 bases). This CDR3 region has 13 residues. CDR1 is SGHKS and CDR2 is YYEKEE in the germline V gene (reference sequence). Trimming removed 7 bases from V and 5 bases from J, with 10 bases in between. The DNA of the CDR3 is TGTGCCAGCTCCGAGGGGGATAATTCACCCCTCCACTTT. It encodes CASSEGDNSPLHF.

In nucleotides, the CDR3 is TGCAGTGCCCTTAGCTATGAAAAACTGTTTTTT. This sequence encodes CSALSYEKLFF. The chain is built from TRBV20-1 and TRBJ1-4; the D is unclear. The CDR3 spans 11 residues. The V and J ends lost 6 bases and 6 bases respectively, with 8 bases between them. Germline loops: CDR1 DFQATT, CDR2 SNEGSKA (reference sequence).

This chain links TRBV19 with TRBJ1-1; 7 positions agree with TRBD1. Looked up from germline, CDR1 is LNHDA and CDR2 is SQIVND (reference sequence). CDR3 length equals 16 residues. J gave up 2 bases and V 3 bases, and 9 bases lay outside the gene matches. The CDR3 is CASSIGLRGHNTEAFF. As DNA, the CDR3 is TGTGCCAGTAGTATCGGATTGAGGGGGCATAACACTGAAGCTTTCTTT.

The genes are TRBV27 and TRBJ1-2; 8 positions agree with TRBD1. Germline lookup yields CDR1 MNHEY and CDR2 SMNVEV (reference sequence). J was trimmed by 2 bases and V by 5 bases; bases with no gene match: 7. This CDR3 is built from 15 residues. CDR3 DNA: TGTGCCAGCAGTGACCCAGGGGGCAGAAACTATGGCTACACCTTC. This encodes CASSDPGGRNYGYTF.

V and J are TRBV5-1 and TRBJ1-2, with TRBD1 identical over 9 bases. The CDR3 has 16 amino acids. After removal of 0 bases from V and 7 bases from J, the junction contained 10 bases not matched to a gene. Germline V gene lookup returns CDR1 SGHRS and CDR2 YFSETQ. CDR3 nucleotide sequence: TGCGCCAGCAGCTTGGCCTGGACAGGGGAGAAGGGTGGCTACACCTTC. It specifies CASSLAWTGEKGGYTF.